This TCR beta chain was identified during a study of T-cell memory formation after mild COVID-19. Barcoded TCR alpha and TCR beta cDNA libraries with UMIs came from 5'RACE using constant-segment primers. TCRdb itself ran the 5' RACE reads through MiXCR, one entry per CDR3 protein. The profile shows 250,000 to 300,000 distinct CDR3 sequences, around 15% of them singletons. V was clipped by 4 bases and J by 16 bases; unmatched bases: 9. The CDR3 runs 12 residues. Per the germline V gene, CDR1 is MGHDK and CDR2 is SYGVNS. The source material was PBMCs or a T cell subset sorted from them (not recorded which). This sequence joins TRBV25-1 and TRBJ1-4; 7 bases line up with TRBD1. This TCR came from a young man who had mild COVID-19 (a few samples of this study predate the infection). Cell type and time point are not known. Written as DNA, the CDR3 is TGTGCCAGCAGTGGTTATGACAGGGTTAGGTTTTTT. This gives the protein CASSGYDRVRFF.